The rows below give T cell receptor beta chains drawn from one sample of a study of blood T cell repertoires in COVID-19. Only in-frame clones appear in the TCRdb table, and some are missing; sequencing was by immunoSEQ multiplex PCR. The data show 200,000 to 250,000 clones, with roughly 80% seen just once and about 1.7% held by the top ten. Sequencing used PBMCs or T cells enriched from blood (not recorded which). The receptors shown here come from a man aged 55 to 70 who had recovered from COVID-19. The CDR3 runs from the conserved cysteine through the conserved F or W. A D gene is named only where the DNA matches it firmly. For some rows the clone size is stated as once, few or many, or as a class when expanded; others skip it.

j_call | v_call | d_call | clone_size | cdr3_length | cdr3_aa | cdr3_nt
TRBJ1-1 | TRBV19 | TRBD1 | NA | 14 | CASSNIQGDTEAFF | TGTGCCAGTAGCAACATACAGGGGGACACTGAAGCTTTCTTT
TRBJ2-2 | TRBV6-5 | NA | NA | 15 | CASRRGGMLSGELFF | TGTGCCAGCAGGCGTGGGGGCATGTTAAGCGGGGAGCTGTTTTTT
TRBJ2-3 | TRBV6-5 | TRBD2 | once | 16 | CASSYGTSGDTDTQYF | TGTGCCAGCAGTTACGGGACTAGCGGGGACACAGATACGCAGTATTTT
TRBJ1-3 | TRBV9 | TRBD1 | NA | 16 | CASSVGQGASGNTIYF | TGTGCCAGCAGCGTAGGGCAGGGGGCATCGGGAAACACCATATATTTT
TRBJ1-5 | TRBV4-2 | NA | NA | 15 | CASSQVGGHSQPQHF | TGTGCCAGCAGCCAAGTGGGGGGGCACAGTCAGCCCCAGCATTTT
TRBJ1-5 | TRBV7-2 | NA | once | 13 | CASSLNRDQPQHF | TGTGCCAGCAGCCTAAACAGGGATCAGCCCCAGCATTTT
TRBJ2-7 | TRBV2 | NA | NA | 16 | CASSEMMAQLSYEQYF | TGTGCCAGCAGTGAGATGATGGCACAGCTTTCCTACGAGCAGTACTTC
TRBJ2-1 | TRBV27 | TRBD1 | NA | 13 | CASKGQGGNEQFF | TGTGCCAGCAAGGGACAGGGGGGCAATGAGCAGTTCTTC
TRBJ1-3 | TRBV30 | NA | NA | 14 | CAWSVGSSGNTIYF | TGTGCCTGGAGTGTCGGGAGCTCTGGAAACACCATATATTTT
TRBJ2-2 | TRBV2 | NA | once | 16 | CASSESRLKNTGELFF | TGTGCCAGCAGTGAATCGCGACTTAAGAACACCGGGGAGCTGTTTTTT
TRBJ1-2 | TRBV10-2 | NA | few | 14 | CASSESIRGDGYTF | TGCGCCAGCAGTGAGTCGATTAGGGGCGATGGCTACACCTTC
TRBJ2-2 | TRBV5-1 | NA | NA | 16 | CASSPRPTLRAGELFF | NA
TRBJ2-3 | TRBV21-1 | NA | NA | 17 | CASSKREGQGLGDTQYF | TGTGCCAGCAGCAAAAGGGAGGGACAGGGGCTCGGAGATACGCAGTATTTT
TRBJ1-2 | TRBV4-1 | NA | NA | 14 | CASSQDKGNYGYTF | TGCGCCAGCAGCCAAGATAAGGGGAACTATGGCTACACCTTC
TRBJ2-3 | TRBV11-3 | NA | NA | 15 | CASSPIQGPTDTQYF | TGTGCCAGCAGCCCGATACAGGGCCCCACAGATACGCAGTATTTT
TRBJ2-1 | TRBV7-2 | TRBD2 | NA | 15 | CASSGQRGGVNEQFF | TGTGCCAGCAGCGGTCAGCGGGGGGGCGTGAATGAGCAGTTCTTC